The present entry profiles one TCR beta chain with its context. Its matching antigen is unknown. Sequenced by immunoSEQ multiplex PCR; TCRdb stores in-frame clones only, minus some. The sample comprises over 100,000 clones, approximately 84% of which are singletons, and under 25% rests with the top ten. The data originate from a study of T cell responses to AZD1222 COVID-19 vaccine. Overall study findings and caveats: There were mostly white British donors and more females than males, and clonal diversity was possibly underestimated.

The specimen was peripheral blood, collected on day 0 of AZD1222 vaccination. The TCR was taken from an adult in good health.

In DNA, the CDR3 is TGTGCCAGCAGCGTAGACCCCGGGAACTACGAGCAGTACTTC. As protein: CASSVDPGNYEQYF. The gene calls are TRBV9 and TRBJ2-7; D is perhaps TRBD2 (5 bases). From germline, CDR1 is SGDLS and CDR2 YYNGEE. The germline V and J ends were trimmed by 0 bases and 3 bases, with 10 bases remaining between them. CDR3 size: 14 residues.